The 21 T cell receptor beta chains reported below all come from one sample, sequenced in a study of blood T cell repertoires in COVID-19. Some clones are missing from TCRdb's copy, which holds only in-frame ones; the method was immunoSEQ multiplex PCR. This sample has almost 400,000 clones, with 70% to 90% found just once. Sequencing used PBMCs or T cells enriched from blood (not recorded which). These receptors all come from a woman in her 30s with acute COVID-19.

The chain employs TRBV7-6 and TRBJ2-1, with 11 nucleotides matching TRBD2. The V segment lost 4 bases and the J segment 7 bases; nucleotides outside the gene matches: 6. Germline V gene data show CDR1 as SGHVS and CDR2 as FNYEAQ. The CDR3 runs 15 residues. The CDR3 region is CASSSASGGRNEQFF. The CDR3 DNA reads as TGTGCCAGCAGCTCGGCTAGCGGGGGGAGGAATGAGCAGTTCTTC. Based on the CDR3 plus reference TRBV7-6 and TRBJ2-1, the full variable domain is GAGVSQSPRYKVTKRGQDVALRCDPISGHVSLYWYRQALGQGPEFLTYFNYEAQQDKSGLPNDRFSAERPEGSISTLTIQRTEQRDSAMYRCASSSASGGRNEQFFGPGTRLTVL.

The chain joins TRBV2 to TRBJ2-3; 16 nucleotides line up with TRBD2. Losses at the gene ends were 5 bases for V and 4 bases for J; bases not matched to a gene: 9. Per the germline V gene, CDR1 is SNHLY and CDR2 is FYNNEI. The CDR3 length is 18 residues. Here the CDR3 reads CASSRGLAGGPISDTQYF. CDR3 in DNA: TGTGCCAGCAGTAGGGGACTAGCGGGGGGGCCTATCTCAGATACGCAGTATTTT. Full variable domain (rest looked up from reference TRBV2 and TRBJ2-3): EPEVTQTPSHQVTQMGQEVILRCVPISNHLYFYWYRQILGQKVEFLVSFYNNEISEKSEIFDDQFSVERPDGSNFTLKIRSTKLEDSAMYFCASSRGLAGGPISDTQYFGPGTRLTVL.

This chain joins TRBV18 and TRBJ2-1, with 10 positions matching TRBD2. Germline CDR1 and CDR2: KGHSH and LQKENI. Unmatched junction bases numbered 15, after V lost 6 bases and J lost 7 bases. The CDR3 totals 17 residues. CDR3 nucleotide sequence: TGTGCCAGCTCCCCCAGGGCAGCGGGGGGGCCGGGGAATGAGCAGTTCTTC. Residues: CASSPRAAGGPGNEQFF.

The chain uses TRBV10-3 and TRBJ2-7, with 9 positions matching TRBD1. Germline V gene data show CDR1 as ENHRY and CDR2 as SYGVKD. J was trimmed by 6 bases and V by 4 bases; bases with no gene match: 10. CDR3 length: 15 amino acids. The CDR3 region is CAISGAGTGRTEQYF. CDR3 sequence (DNA): TGTGCCATCAGTGGGGCCGGGACAGGGAGGACCGAGCAGTACTTC.

V gene TRBV12-3 or TRBV12-4 combines with J gene TRBJ2-1, with 8 bases lining up with TRBD1. V lost 7 bases, J lost 7 bases, and 3 bases stayed unmatched. The length of the CDR3 is 12 residues. The CDR3 region is CASTWTGNEQFF. CDR3 DNA: TGTGCCAGCACCTGGACAGGGAATGAGCAGTTCTTC.

The chain uses TRBV18 and TRBJ1-1; D is unclear. The CDR3 has 13 amino acids. With 8 bases removed from V and 0 bases from J, the gap between germline ends came to 10 bases. CDR1 and CDR2 from the germline V gene are KGHSH and LQKENI. The CDR3 sequence is CASRMNLNTEAFF. In nucleotides, the CDR3 is TGTGCCAGCCGAATGAACTTGAACACTGAAGCTTTCTTT.

The chain recombines TRBV19 with TRBJ1-4; 8 bases are shared with TRBD1. Germline CDR1 reads LNHDA; CDR2 reads SQIVND (reference sequence). CDR3 length: 15 residues. J was trimmed by 8 bases and V by 7 bases; bases with no gene match: 12. The CDR3 loop is CASTREPGGKEKLFF. The CDR3, as DNA: TGTGCCAGTACCCGGGAGCCAGGGGGCAAGGAAAAACTGTTTTTT.

The CDR3 DNA reads TGCAGCGGAAAAGGACTAGCGGGGGTCGAGCAGTTCTTC. Amino acids: CSGKGLAGVEQFF. J is TRBJ2-1 and V is TRBV29-1, with 13 bases identical to TRBD2. Per the germline V gene, CDR1 is SQVTM and CDR2 is ANQGSEA. The CDR3 consists of 13 residues. Unmatched junction bases numbered 7, after V lost 7 bases and J lost 10 bases.

This clone was detected once. The chain carries TRBV9 and TRBJ2-7; D is ambiguous. The V end lost 0 bases, the J end lost 0 bases, and 7 bases lay between the germline ends. From germline, CDR1 is SGDLS and CDR2 YYNGEE. The CDR3 consists of 14 residues. CDR3 amino acids: CASSVEPYSYEQYF. The DNA of the CDR3 is TGTGCCAGCAGCGTAGAGCCTTACTCCTACGAGCAGTACTTC.

CDR3: CASSLGTGGTEAFF. CDR3 coding DNA: TGTGCCAGCAGTTTGGGGACAGGGGGCACTGAAGCTTTCTTT. The chain carries TRBV6-5 and TRBJ1-1; 11 bases are shared with TRBD1. The CDR3 consists of 14 residues. Germline V gene data show CDR1 as MNHEY and CDR2 as SVGAGI. Trimming removed 4 bases from V and 4 bases from J; junction bases left unmatched: 2.

Comment on this clone: Other DNA sequences within the sample encode an identical CDR3. The V call is TRBV3-1 (or the pseudogene TRBV3-2), the J call TRBJ1-2; no clear D gene. The V gene's germline CDR1 is LGHDT and CDR2 YNNKEL (reference sequence). The CDR3 is made up of 11 amino acids. Trimming stripped 3 bases from V and 4 bases from J, with 3 bases between. The CDR3 DNA sequence: TGTGCCAGCAGCCACATCTATGGCTACACCTTC. This sequence encodes CASSHIYGYTF.

V gene TRBV7-9 combines with J gene TRBJ1-1; D might be TRBD1 (6 bases). The germline CDR1 and CDR2 sequences are SEHNR and FQNEAQ (reference sequence). V dropped 0 bases and J dropped 4 bases, with 18 bases sitting between them. The CDR3 runs to 17 residues. The CDR3 sequence is CASSLALQGWSTTEAFF. In nucleotides, the CDR3 is TGTGCCAGCAGCTTAGCCCTACAGGGCTGGTCTACCACTGAAGCTTTCTTT.

The chain employs TRBV21-1 and TRBJ2-4; the D call in the table, TRBD2, was not verified against the DNA. TRBV21-1 is listed as a pseudogene. This CDR3 spans 17 amino acids. The CDR3, as DNA: TGTGCCAGCAGCAAAGCGGCGGGGGCCGTAGCCAAAAACATTCAGTACTTC. Translated, it gives CASSKAAGAVAKNIQYF.

This rearrangement joins TRBV7-8 to TRBJ2-7; 9 bases fit TRBD1. Unmatched junction bases numbered 9, after V lost 2 bases and J lost 4 bases. Per germline, CDR1 SGHVS and CDR2 FQNEAQ. CDR3 length equals 16 residues. This CDR3 reads CASSLIQGAHPYEQYF. For the CDR3, the DNA is TGTGCCAGCAGCTTAATACAGGGGGCCCATCCTTACGAGCAGTACTTC.

This clone was detected once. The J gene is TRBJ1-3, the V gene TRBV30, with 11 bases that match TRBD1. The V segment lost 3 bases and the J segment 3 bases; nucleotides outside the gene matches: 1. This CDR3 region has 14 residues. Germline V gives CDR1 GTSNPN, CDR2 SVGIG (reference sequence). The CDR3 sequence: CAWRDRGRGNTIYF. The CDR3 DNA sequence: TGTGCCTGGAGGGACAGGGGGCGTGGAAACACCATATATTTT.

The CDR3 region has the DNA TGTGCCAGTAGCAAGGACAGTATCAGCAACCTGTTGGGCTACACCTTC. Translating it yields CASSKDSISNLLGYTF. The V call is TRBV19, the J call TRBJ1-2, with TRBD1 as a possible D gene (6 bases). This CDR3 is 16 amino acids long. V lost 6 bases and J lost 8, with 25 bases in between. In germline, CDR1 is LNHDA, CDR2 SQIVND (reference sequence).

CDR3 amino acids: CASSFDRAGANVLTF. CDR3 DNA sequence: TGTGCCAGCAGCTTCGACAGGGCTGGGGCCAACGTCCTGACTTTC. V gene TRBV7-3 combines with J gene TRBJ2-6, with 7 bases identical to TRBD1. V lost 3 bases and J lost 2; bases outside the gene matches: 1. There are 15 residues in the CDR3. Germline lookup yields CDR1 SGHTA and CDR2 FQGTGA.

This clone was seen only once. V is TRBV19 and J is TRBJ2-2; D not certain. Looked up from germline, CDR1 is LNHDA and CDR2 is SQIVND (reference sequence). This CDR3 comprises 16 residues. V lost 4 bases to trimming and J lost 2 bases, with 14 bases between them. DNA for the CDR3: TGTGCCAGTAGTACCCTTATGGGCTACAACACCGGGGAGCTGTTTTTT. Translation gives CASSTLMGYNTGELFF. Drawing the rest from reference TRBV19 and TRBJ2-2, the complete variable domain is DGGITQSPKYLFRKEGQNVTLSCEQNLNHDAMYWYRQDPGQGLRLIYYSQIVNDFQKGDIAEGYSVSREKKESFPLTVTSAQKNPTAFYLCASSTLMGYNTGELFFGEGSRLTVL.

The CDR3 DNA follows: TGCGCCAGCGGGACTAGCGGGGGGGCGATCGGGGAGCTGTTTTTT. Amino acid sequence: CASGTSGGAIGELFF. V is TRBV5-1 and J is TRBJ2-2, with TRBD2 matching 16 bases. Losses at the gene ends were 7 bases for V and 7 bases for J; bases not matched to a gene: 4. This CDR3 is built from 15 residues. The germline V gene has CDR1 SGHRS and CDR2 YFSETQ.

This chain joins TRBV5-6 and TRBJ2-5; the D is unclear. V lost 2 bases to trimming and J lost 4 bases, with 3 bases between them. The CDR3 covers 11 residues. Germline V gives CDR1 SGHDT, CDR2 YYEEEE. For the CDR3, the DNA is TGTGCCAGCAGCTTTCTAGAGACCCAGTACTTC. Protein sequence: CASSFLETQYF.

CDR3 loop: CSAGQYTGELFF. CDR3 nucleotide sequence: TGCAGCGCCGGACAGTACACCGGGGAGCTGTTTTTT. J is TRBJ2-2 and V is TRBV29-1; perhaps TRBD1 as D (6 bases). The CDR3 has 12 amino acids. Germline V gene lookup returns CDR1 SQVTM and CDR2 ANQGSEA. Trimming cost V 7 bases and J 3 bases, with 9 bases left between them.